Described below is a single T cell receptor (beta chain) sequence and its context. Its antigen is unknown. The data were taken from a study of T cell responses to AZD1222 COVID-19 vaccine. The germline V gene encodes CDR1 SGHTA and CDR2 FQGNSA. CDR3 length: 18 residues. Losses at the gene ends were 0 bases for V and 5 bases for J; bases not matched to a gene: 10. Sequencing was performed with immunoSEQ multiplex PCR; in TCRdb, only in-frame clones are kept and a portion is missing. The sample contains 100,000 to 150,000 clones, approximately 88% of which appear only once. Study-wide results and limits: Along spike, vaccine-associated CD4 TCRs were found throughout, with dominance at 160-218 and 743-854. Clonal diversity was possibly underestimated, and the donors were mostly white British, with more females.

The sample here was peripheral blood, taken on day 0 of AZD1222 vaccination. This chain uses TRBV7-2 with TRBJ2-3; the match to TRBD2 covers 11 bases. The origin of this receptor is an adult in good health. CDR3 sequence (DNA): TGTGCCAGCAGCTTAGCGTCCGCGGGACTAGCGGCAGGAGATACGCAGTATTTT. Encoded protein: CASSLASAGLAAGDTQYF.